The rows below give T cell receptor beta chains drawn from one sample of a study of T cells in Graves' hyperthyroidism and ophthalmopathy. TCRdb passed the multiplex PCR reads through MiXCR, listing each CDR3 protein once. The sample records roughly 330,000 distinct CDR3 sequences, approximately 17% being singletons. The sequenced sample was blood. The receptors stem from a young man with Graves' hyperthyroidism. The CDR3 runs from the conserved cysteine through the conserved F or W. A D gene is named only where the DNA matches it firmly. Only part of the rows carry a size: once, few, many, or a class if the clone is expanded.

TRBV2	TRBJ2-7	many	TRBD2	CASRTVTRDYPYEQYF	TGTGCCAGCAGGACAGTTACCCGGGACTACCCCTACGAGCAGTACTTC
TRBV5-1	TRBJ2-7	NA	NA	CASSLGFGNEQYF	TGCGCCAGCAGCCTTGGATTTGGTAACGAGCAGTACTTC
TRBV2	TRBJ2-1	many	TRBD2	CASSGALGLAEQFF	TGTGCCAGCAGCGGGGCCCTGGGACTAGCGGAGCAGTTCTTC
TRBV7-9	TRBJ2-1	many	NA	CASSLGRVEVDEQFF	TGTGCCAGCAGCTTGGGAAGGGTGGAGGTTGATGAGCAGTTCTTC
TRBV2	TRBJ1-1	many	NA	CASSPIGTATEAFF	TGTGCCAGCAGCCCAATTGGGACGGCGACTGAAGCTTTCTTT
TRBV4-1	TRBJ2-7	NA	TRBD1	CASSSTGQDYEQYF	TGCGCCAGCAGCTCCACGGGACAGGACTACGAGCAGTACTTC
TRBV12-3/TRBV12-4	TRBJ1-1	many	NA	CASNPGRLNTEAFF	TGTGCCAGCAACCCGGGACGTCTAAACACTGAAGCTTTCTTT
TRBV7-8	TRBJ1-6	NA	NA	CASSPTANPNANSPLHF	TGTGCCAGCAGCCCCACCGCAAACCCGAACGCTAATTCACCCCTCCACTTT
TRBV6-2/TRBV6-3	TRBJ2-3	few	NA	CASSYLGIPDYTDTQYF	TGTGCCAGCAGTTATCTCGGTATACCTGACTACACAGATACGCAGTATTTT
TRBV28	TRBJ1-1	many	NA	CASSFRGQGNTEAFF	TGTGCCAGCAGTTTTCGGGGCCAGGGTAACACTGAAGCTTTCTTT
TRBV5-6	TRBJ2-1	many	NA	CASSFYRERNNEQFF	TGTGCCAGCAGCTTCTATCGGGAGCGGAACAATGAGCAGTTCTTC
TRBV19	TRBJ2-1	few	NA	CASSIDQAGVYNEQFF	TGTGCCAGTAGTATAGATCAGGCAGGCGTCTACAATGAGCAGTTCTTC
TRBV27	TRBJ2-3	many	NA	CASILGLAPYTQYF	TGTGCCAGTATCTTGGGACTCGCCCCCTATACGCAGTATTTT
TRBV12-3/TRBV12-4	TRBJ2-1	few	TRBD2	CASRGTSGRPFF	TGTGCCAGCAGGGGGACTAGCGGGAGACCGTTCTTC
TRBV6-1	TRBJ2-3	few	TRBD2	CASSELGLAGGGYADTQYF	TGTGCCAGCAGTGAATTGGGACTAGCGGGAGGGGGGTATGCAGATACGCAGTATTTT
TRBV18	TRBJ2-5	many	NA	CASSPRVSETQYF	TGTGCCAGCTCACCCCGGGTTTCCGAGACCCAGTACTTC
TRBV6-1	TRBJ2-7	few	TRBD1	CASSEGVRGLYEQYF	TGTGCCAGCAGTGAAGGGGTCAGGGGGCTCTACGAGCAGTACTTC
TRBV3-1	TRBJ2-3	NA	NA	CASSLASPTDTQYF	TGTGCCAGCAGCCTCGCCTCTCCCACAGATACGCAGTATTTT
TRBV7-3	TRBJ2-5	many	NA	CASSLGAWEEETQYF	TGTGCCAGCAGCTTAGGGGCCTGGGAGGAGGAGACCCAGTACTTC
TRBV2	TRBJ2-2	few	NA	CASSELIYTATNTGELFF	TGTGCCAGCAGTGAGCTTATTTACACAGCCACGAACACCGGGGAGCTGTTTTTT
TRBV29-1	TRBJ2-1	few	NA	CSGGRGGYEQFF	TGCAGCGGCGGCAGGGGGGGATATGAGCAGTTCTTC
TRBV5-1	TRBJ1-1	many	NA	CASSSDGNTEAFF	TGCGCCAGCAGCTCGGACGGGAACACTGAAGCTTTCTTT
TRBV30	TRBJ2-7	many	NA	CAWGGGEGGASYEQYF	TGTGCCTGGGGAGGTGGTGAGGGAGGTGCCTCCTACGAGCAGTACTTC
TRBV5-4	TRBJ1-6	NA	TRBD1	CASSNRDSSSYNSPLHF	TGTGCCAGCAGCAACCGGGACAGTAGCTCCTATAATTCACCCCTCCACTTT